These 23 T cell receptor beta chains were sequenced from one sample in a study of T cell repertoires in aging, cancer and after chemotherapy. The template was genomic DNA from peripheral blood, not RNA. Multiplex touch-down PCR with TRB-A/B primers amplified rearranged V-D-J TRB sequences. Via MiXCR, TCRdb re-called the multiplex PCR reads, giving one row per CDR3 protein. Here the sample spans roughly 6,500 distinct CDR3 sequences, less than 40% being singletons. Source material: blood. The receptor set was obtained from a human donor with a blood cancer.

V gene TRBV19 combines with J gene TRBJ1-2, with D uncertain. The CDR3 extends over 14 amino acids. Germline V gene sequence: CDR1 LNHDA, CDR2 SQIVND (reference sequence). V lost 6 bases and J 8 bases, leaving 19 bases between the germline ends. CDR3 amino acids: CASSPGGVSGGYTF. The DNA of the CDR3 is TGTGCCAGTAGCCCAGGCGGGGTTTCGGGCGGCTACACCTTC.

The gene calls are TRBV7-4 and TRBJ2-7, with 8 positions matching TRBD2. V lost 2 bases to trimming and J lost 5 bases; unmatched junction nucleotides: 5. Germline loops: CDR1 SGHVT, CDR2 SQSDAQ. The CDR3 covers 14 residues. The CDR3 loop reads CASSLLRGGDEQYF. The CDR3 nucleotides read TGTGCCAGCAGCTTACTCCGGGGGGGAGACGAGCAGTACTTC.

This clonotype was counted only a few times. CDR3: CASSPRGRVGGLETQYF. The CDR3 DNA follows: TGTGCCAGCAGCCCTCGGGGGCGCGTCGGCGGGCTGGAGACCCAGTACTTC. V usage is TRBV6-1 and J usage is TRBJ2-5; D is possibly TRBD1 or TRBD2 (6 bases each). CDR3 length: 17 residues. V gave up 6 bases and J gave up 5 bases, with 25 bases separating them. Germline V gene data show CDR1 as MNHNS and CDR2 as SASEGT.

The V and J genes are TRBV5-4 and TRBJ2-7; D possibly corresponds to TRBD1 (5 bases). Per the germline V gene, CDR1 is SGHNT and CDR2 is YYREEE (reference sequence). The CDR3 covers 11 residues. V was shortened by 3 bases and J by 6 bases, with 7 bases between the two germline ends. This chain's CDR3 is CASSSRGEQYF. The CDR3 DNA reads TGTGCCAGCAGCTCTAGGGGCGAGCAGTACTTC.

The chain couples TRBV6-2 or TRBV6-3 to TRBJ2-7; TRBD2 agrees at 8 bases. The germline gives CDR1 MNHEY, CDR2 SVGEGT. The CDR3 has 14 residues. Trimming cost V 6 bases and J 1 base; bases outside gene matches: 5. CDR3 region: CASRVAGLSYEQYF. As DNA, the CDR3 is TGTGCCAGCAGAGTAGCGGGGTTGTCCTACGAGCAGTACTTC.

This sequence joins TRBV6-1 and TRBJ1-4; D unclear. V was shortened by 6 bases and J by 0 bases, with 8 bases between the two germline ends. The CDR3 length is 14 residues. Germline CDR1 MNHNS, CDR2 SASEGT. The CDR3 here is CASRGRATNEKLFF. The CDR3 coding sequence is TGTGCCAGCAGAGGCAGAGCAACTAATGAAAAACTGTTTTTT.

This chain uses TRBV7-6 with TRBJ1-5; no reliable D call. Germline lookup yields CDR1 SGHVS and CDR2 FNYEAQ. The CDR3 spans 16 residues. V was shortened by 9 bases and J by 0 bases, with 18 bases between the two germline ends. In DNA form, the CDR3 reads TGTGCCAGAAGTTCCCCCGAGGACGCTAGCAATCAGCCCCAGCATTTT. Its protein product is CARSSPEDASNQPQHF.

This clonotype was seen a handful of times. The rearrangement joins TRBV12-3 or TRBV12-4 to TRBJ2-7, with no clear D. The CDR3 consists of 13 residues. V dropped 3 bases and J dropped 3 bases, with 9 bases sitting between them. The CDR3 DNA reads as TGTGCCAGCAGTTTGTCGGCAAACTACGAGCAGTACTTC. It encodes CASSLSANYEQYF.

The V call is TRBV12-3 or TRBV12-4, the J call TRBJ2-1, with 13 bases aligning to TRBD2. This CDR3 spans 20 amino acids. Trimming removed 6 bases from V and 7 bases from J; junction bases left unmatched: 21. The CDR3 spells CASRHRGGLAGKDRRNEQFF. In nucleotides, the CDR3 is TGTGCCAGCAGACATCGTGGGGGACTAGCGGGGAAAGATCGGAGGAATGAGCAGTTCTTC.

The table lists this clonotype with a few counts. This chain connects TRBV10-3 to TRBJ1-3; tentative D call: TRBD1 (5 bases). V was trimmed by 1 base and J by 0 bases, leaving 16 bases between them. This CDR3 has 18 amino acids. Germline-derived CDR1 and CDR2 are ENHRY and SYGVKD. In DNA, the CDR3 is TGTGCCATCAGTGAGTTTCCCCAAAGGGGTTTCTCTGGAAACACCATATATTTT. Residues: CAISEFPQRGFSGNTIYF.

The chain combines TRBV20-1 with TRBJ2-2; 9 nucleotides align to TRBD1. Trimming removed 0 bases from V and 5 bases from J; junction bases left unmatched: 4. The V gene's germline CDR1 is DFQATT and CDR2 SNEGSKA (reference sequence). CDR3 length: 15 residues. The CDR3 region is CSARERQGETGELFF. Here the CDR3 DNA reads TGCAGTGCTAGAGAGAGACAGGGGGAAACCGGGGAGCTGTTTTTT.

By share, this clonotype counts as medium-sized (0.01 to 0.1%). The V call is TRBV11-3, the J call TRBJ2-7; 9 nucleotides match TRBD2. Germline CDR1 and CDR2: SGHNT and YENEEA. V lost 5 bases to trimming and J lost 11 bases; unmatched junction nucleotides: 16. This CDR3 region has 15 residues. The CDR3 coding sequence is TGTGCCAGCAGCCAATACCTAGCGGGGACGAGGACGGAGTACTTC. It specifies CASSQYLAGTRTEYF.

This CDR3 reads CASSPPSLAASGNTIYF. CDR3 coding DNA: TGTGCCAGCTCACCACCCAGCCTGGCGGCCTCTGGAAACACCATATATTTT. V and J are TRBV18 and TRBJ1-3; unclear D gene. Trimming took 0 bases from V and 0 from J, leaving 12 bases between them. The CDR3 loop spans 17 amino acids. Germline CDR1 reads KGHSH; CDR2 reads LQKENI.

The chain couples TRBV11-3 to TRBJ2-1, with 8 bases fitting TRBD2. V dropped 2 bases and J dropped 7; count of bases not matched to a gene: 10. The CDR3 runs 16 residues. In germline, CDR1 is SGHNT, CDR2 YENEEA. The CDR3 sequence: CASSLMGSGRRNEQFF. The CDR3 DNA follows: TGTGCCAGCAGCTTAATGGGGAGCGGGAGACGGAATGAGCAGTTCTTC.

This clonotype was counted between two and nine times. This chain links TRBV18 with TRBJ1-3, with 7 positions matching TRBD1. The germline V gene has CDR1 KGHSH and CDR2 LQKENI. This CDR3 has 15 residues. V lost 0 bases to trimming and J lost 4 bases; unmatched junction nucleotides: 3. For the CDR3, the DNA is TGTGCCAGCTCACCACCTGGGACAGTCGGAAACACCATATATTTT. Translation: CASSPPGTVGNTIYF.

The CDR3 DNA sequence: TGTGCCAGCAGTTGGCGGCCCAGGGGTAGCTATGGCTACACCTTC. As protein: CASSWRPRGSYGYTF. V is TRBV12-3 or TRBV12-4 and J is TRBJ1-2, with D tentatively TRBD1 (6 bases). This CDR3 is built from 15 residues. V gave up 4 bases and J gave up 4 bases, with 16 bases separating them.

This clonotype was found a few times. This chain uses TRBV5-1 with TRBJ2-2; TRBD1 matches 7 bases. This CDR3 contains 14 residues. After removal of 7 bases from V and 3 bases from J, the junction contained 6 bases not matched to a gene. Per the germline V gene, CDR1 is SGHRS and CDR2 is YFSETQ. The CDR3 DNA sequence: TGCGCCAGCGGGGACAGCGGCTACACCGGGGAGCTGTTTTTT. Translating it yields CASGDSGYTGELFF. The full variable domain, its missing parts supplied by reference TRBV5-1 and TRBJ2-2, is KAGVTQTPRYLIKTRGQQVTLSCSPISGHRSVSWYQQTPGQGLQFLFEYFSETQRNKGNFPGRFSGRQFSNSRSEMNVSTLELGDSALYLCASGDSGYTGELFFGEGSRLTVL.

The chain is built from TRBV7-2 and TRBJ2-3; the match to TRBD2 covers 8 bases. The J call is in doubt because the DNA end fits TRBJ2-7 better. Per the germline V gene, CDR1 is SGHTA and CDR2 is FQGNSA. This CDR3 region has 13 residues. The chain's CDR3 is CASSPRGAGEQYF. The CDR3 DNA follows: TGTGCCAGCAGCCCGCGGGGGGCCGGCGAGCAGTACTTC.

The chain joins TRBV7-6 to TRBJ1-5; TRBD1 aligns across 7 bases. The junction had 1 base not matched to a gene; V was cut back by 1 base and J by 1 base. Germline values: CDR1 SGHVS, CDR2 FNYEAQ. The CDR3 spans 15 residues. The CDR3 spells CASSLGQGSNQPQHF. CDR3 nucleotide sequence: TGTGCCAGCAGCTTAGGACAGGGAAGCAATCAGCCCCAGCATTTT.

This clonotype is termed medium-sized (0.01 to 0.1%). CDR3 nucleotide sequence: TGTGCCAGTAGTATAACGGCAGGGCAGTCCTACGAGCAGTACTTC. Amino acids: CASSITAGQSYEQYF. J is TRBJ2-7 and V is TRBV19, with D possibly TRBD1 on 5 matching bases. Germline lookup yields CDR1 LNHDA and CDR2 SQIVND (reference sequence). The V gene lost 2 bases and the J gene lost 1 base, with 12 bases spanning the gap. The CDR3 runs 15 residues.

V and J are TRBV20-1 and TRBJ1-4, with 7 bases matching TRBD1. Germline V CDR1 and CDR2: DFQATT, SNEGSKA (reference sequence). This CDR3 contains 14 residues. The trim removed 6 bases at V and 8 bases at J, leaving 12 bases unmatched. The CDR3 loop reads CSAAQTGVVEKLFF. CDR3 DNA: TGCAGTGCGGCCCAAACAGGGGTGGTGGAAAAACTGTTTTTT.

On this clonotype itself: A read error may produce the germline difference seen at one junction end. The CDR3 DNA is TGTACCAGTGGGACAGCTTATAGCAATCAGCCCCAGCATTTT. It translates to CTSGTAYSNQPQHF. This rearrangement joins TRBV6-6 to TRBJ1-5, with TRBD1 matching over 7 bases. The CDR3 is 14 residues long. Per the germline V gene, CDR1 is MNHNY and CDR2 is SVGAGI (reference sequence).

The chain combines TRBV6-4 with TRBJ2-2; 9 positions match TRBD2. V shed 8 bases and J 5 bases; nucleotides not matched to a gene: 9. This CDR3 spans 15 amino acids. CDR1 is MRHNA, CDR2 SNTAGT, per germline. CDR3 DNA sequence: TGTGCCAGCGGAGGGGCTAGCGGGGTTACCGGGGAGCTGTTTTTT. Encoded protein: CASGGASGVTGELFF.